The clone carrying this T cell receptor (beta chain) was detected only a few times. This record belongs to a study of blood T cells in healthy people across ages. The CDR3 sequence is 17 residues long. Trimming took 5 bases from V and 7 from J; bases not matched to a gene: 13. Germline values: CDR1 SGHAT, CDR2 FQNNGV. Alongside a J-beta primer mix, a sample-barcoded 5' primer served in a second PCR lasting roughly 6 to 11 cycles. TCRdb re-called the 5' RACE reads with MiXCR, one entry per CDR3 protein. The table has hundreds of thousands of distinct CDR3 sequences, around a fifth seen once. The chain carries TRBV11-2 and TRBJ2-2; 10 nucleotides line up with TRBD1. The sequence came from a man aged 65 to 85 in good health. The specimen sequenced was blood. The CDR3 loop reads CASSPGPTGGYNGELFF. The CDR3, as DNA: TGTGCCAGCAGCCCGGGACCGACAGGGGGCTATAACGGGGAGCTGTTTTTT. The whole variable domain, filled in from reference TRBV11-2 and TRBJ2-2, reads EAGVAQSPRYKIIEKRQSVAFWCNPISGHATLYWYQQILGQGPKLLIQFQNNGVVDDSQLPKDRFSAERLKGVDSTLKIQPAKLEDSAVYLCASSPGPTGGYNGELFFGEGSRLTVL.